The clone carrying this T cell receptor beta chain has a handful of counts. Its cognate antigen is unknown. The treatment was: roughly nine-day PBMC culture with coronavirus spike peptide pools or control peptides (ViraFEST assay). Sequenced with the Oncomine TCR Beta short-read assay was DNA taken from cultured CD4+ T cells. Each CDR3 protein gets one entry after TCRdb re-called the PCR reads with MiXCR. The sample holds roughly 11,000 distinct CDR3 sequences, 45% to 55% seen once. These data belong to a study of vaccination and CD4 T cells after COVID-19. This CDR3 comprises 17 residues. The V gene's germline CDR1 is DFQATT and CDR2 SNEGSKA (reference sequence). V gave up 2 bases and J gave up 8 bases; unmatched junction bases: 17.

This chain joins TRBV20-1 and TRBJ2-3; 9 bases line up with TRBD2. Sequences were derived from cultured CD4+ T cells from blood, sampled after SARS-CoV-2 vaccination. This clonotype originated in a human donor with COVID-19. The CDR3: CSARSNSLAGRTGTQYF. The CDR3 DNA follows: TGCAGTGCTAGATCGAACTCCCTAGCGGGACGCACGGGTACGCAGTATTTT.